This T cell receptor (beta chain) was recorded in a study of shared clonotypes between healthy human individuals. Measured with immunoSEQ multiplex PCR; TCRdb has only the in-frame clones, and not every one. Of some 1 million clones listed, under 80% are singletons. With 5 bases clipped from V and 10 bases from J, the junction kept 11 bases outside the gene matches. The CDR3 loop spans 13 amino acids. Germline CDR1 and CDR2: MNHEY and SMNVEV (reference sequence). The TCR was taken from a man aged 18 to 29 in good health. V gene TRBV27 combines with J gene TRBJ2-7; 7 positions match TRBD1. Sequencing input: memory CD4+ T cells sorted from blood. Subset specified: CD45RA-negative fraction. The CDR3 nucleotides are TGTGCCAGCAGTCCACTACAGGGGAAAGAACAGTACTTC. It is translated as CASSPLQGKEQYF.